This T cell receptor (beta chain) was documented in a study of blood T cells in healthy people across ages. CDR1 and CDR2 (germline): ENHRY, SYGVKD. Trimming pared 5 bases from V and 5 bases from J, leaving 15 bases between. CDR3 length: 14 residues. It was with a sample-barcoded 5' primer and a J-beta primer mix that a second PCR of about 6 to 12 cycles was run. Each cDNA molecule received a tag from a template-switch adaptor that had 12 random nucleotides. TCRdb reanalysed the 5' RACE reads using MiXCR and keeps one entry per CDR3 protein. Of 1.5 million to 2 million distinct CDR3 sequences listed, 28% are singletons. Only a few counts were recorded for this clonotype. The antigen remains unidentified. Per-sample yields of isolated PBMCs were at least 6 million. Per individual sample, total RNA of at least 5.5 micrograms was extracted. Study-level results: Observed TCR beta diversity per million T cells went down as age went up. This fall followed a roughly linear course with age.

The sample consisted of blood. This chain uses TRBV10-3 with TRBJ1-1; perhaps TRBD1 as D (5 bases). The receptor was derived from a woman aged 25 to 39 in good health. DNA for the CDR3: TGTGCCATCAGTCTCGGAGGGTGGGGGACTGAAGCTTTCTTT. Its translation is CAISLGGWGTEAFF.